This record looks at one TCR beta chain sequence and its context. The antigen remains unidentified. The junction differs from germline at one of its ends, possibly a read error. These data belong to a study of blood T cells in healthy people across ages. The germline CDR1 and CDR2 sequences are KGHSH and LQKENI. The CDR3 spans 14 residues. Through a sample-barcoded 5' primer and a J-beta primer mix, a second PCR was run for about 7 to 12 cycles. Each CDR3 protein gets one entry after TCRdb re-called the 5' RACE reads with MiXCR. The sample carries 1.5 million to 2 million distinct CDR3 sequences, 28% recorded once. General study points: It was the long-lived donors that had more naive CD4+ cells and higher diversity than aged donors.

The sequenced sample was blood. This receptor was identified in a woman aged 25 to 39 in good health. The chain combines TRBV18 with TRBJ2-3, with D unclear. The CDR3 bases are TGTGCCAGCCCACCACCCGCACTAACAGATACGCAGTATTTT. Its protein product is CASPPPALTDTQYF.